The 17 T cell receptor beta chains below were found in one sample sequenced in a study of molecular identifiers for immune sequencing clone quantification. One entry per CDR3 protein results from TCRdb running MiXCR on the PCR reads. The data show approximately 680,000 distinct CDR3 sequences, about 25% seen once. Sequenced: naive CD8+ T cells from blood, with Jurkat cell RNA spiked in. The subset is: FACS-sorted CD8+CD4-CCR7+CD45RA+ naive T cells. Every receptor here comes from a human donor in good health. Some libraries in this study had Jurkat cell RNA spiked in.

There are a few counts of this clonotype. The rearrangement joins TRBV4-3 to TRBJ2-4, with TRBD2 identical over 8 bases. This CDR3 spans 20 amino acids. V lost 1 base to trimming and J lost 0 bases; unmatched junction nucleotides: 14. Per germline, CDR1 LGHNA and CDR2 YSLEER. The CDR3 is CASSQVDRGGLGVAKNIQYF. The CDR3 DNA reads as TGCGCCAGCAGCCAAGTAGACCGGGGGGGCCTCGGGGTAGCCAAAAACATTCAGTACTTC.

This clonotype was picked up many times. The chain recombines TRBV7-2 with TRBJ2-7; no clear D gene. Trimming shortened V by 1 base and J by 0 bases, and 16 bases separated the two germline ends. CDR3 length: 17 amino acids. The germline CDR1 and CDR2 sequences are SGHTA and FQGNSA. The chain's CDR3 is CASSLGPPSKSSYEQYF. The CDR3 nucleotides are TGTGCCAGCAGCTTAGGCCCCCCAAGCAAGAGCTCCTACGAGCAGTACTTC.

This clonotype was detected ten times or more. The gene calls are TRBV6-2 or TRBV6-3 and TRBJ1-1, with D possibly TRBD1 on 6 matching bases. The CDR3 sequence is 15 residues long. Germline-derived CDR1 and CDR2 are MNHEY and SVGEGT. V dropped 5 bases and J dropped 2 bases, with 15 bases sitting between them. The CDR3 region is CASSLVQGTNTEAFF. The CDR3 bases are TGTGCCAGCAGTCTCGTCCAGGGGACAAACACTGAAGCTTTCTTT.

With respect to this clonotype: A much bigger clone sits one base away, suggesting this may be a read error. The chain has TRBV2 and TRBJ1-2, with D maybe TRBD1 (5 bases). Between the trimmed V and J ends, which lost 3 bases and 4 bases, there was a span of 12 bases. The CDR3 is 14 amino acids. Germline V gene data show CDR1 as SNHLY and CDR2 as FYNNEI. The CDR3: CASSEGRGSYGYTF. The CDR3 bases are TGTGCCAGCAGTGAGGGACGGGGGAGCTATGGCTACACCTTC.

With respect to this clonotype: A much larger clonotype is one base distant, so this may be a read error. The chain links TRBV7-9 to TRBJ2-2; TRBD1 matches at 7 bases. The CDR3 consists of 14 residues. Germline CDR1 is SEHNR and CDR2 is FQNEAQ (reference sequence). The DNA of the CDR3 is TGTGCCAGCATGCGACAGGGTCGGCCCGGGAAGCTGTTTTTT. Its protein product is CASMRQGRPGKLFF.

About this clonotype itself: A much larger clone lies a single base off, so this may be a read error. The chain has TRBV29-1 and TRBJ2-7, with D maybe TRBD2 (7 bases). CDR1 SQVTM and CDR2 ANQGSEA come from the germline V gene. The CDR3 has 12 amino acids. CDR3 protein: CSGREDSYEQYF. The DNA for the CDR3 is TGCAGTGGCCGGGAGGACAGCTACGAGCAGTACTTC.

The chain is built from TRBV28 and TRBJ2-2; D uncertain. From germline, CDR1 is MDHEN and CDR2 SYDVKM. V lost 6 bases to trimming and J lost 4 bases, with 9 bases between them. The CDR3 is 13 residues long. The CDR3 DNA sequence: TGTGCCAGCAGAATACAGATCACCGGGGAGCTGTTTTTT. Residues: CASRIQITGELFF. Supplemented by reference TRBV28 and TRBJ2-2, the full variable domain reads DVKVTQSSRYLVKRTGEKVFLECVQDMDHENMFWYRQDPGLGLRLIYFSYDVKMKEKGDIPEGYSVSREKKERFSLILESASTNQTSMYLCASRIQITGELFFGEGSRLTVL.

This clonotype was detected a few times. The junction departs from the called germline gene at one end, perhaps through a read error. The CDR3 loop is CASSYSGGGAETQYF. The CDR3, as DNA: TGTGCCAGCAGTTACTCTGGGGGGGGGGCAGAAACGCAGTATTTT. This chain joins TRBV6-5 and TRBJ2-3; weak D call: TRBD2 (7 bases). Looked up from germline, CDR1 is MNHEY and CDR2 is SVGAGI. The CDR3 length is 15 residues.

In its sample, this clonotype was seen a few times. This chain connects TRBV19 to TRBJ2-2, with a possible D match to TRBD2 (6 bases). Germline V gene lookup returns CDR1 LNHDA and CDR2 SQIVND (reference sequence). V lost 3 bases to trimming and J lost 2 bases, with 10 bases between them. This CDR3 is 15 amino acids long. This CDR3 reads CASSIYGRNTGELFF. CDR3 bases: TGTGCCAGTAGTATCTACGGGAGAAACACCGGGGAGCTGTTTTTT.

In regard to this clonotype: This sequence may be a read error, since a much larger clone differs from it by one base. The V and J genes are TRBV7-2 and TRBJ2-7, with 9 bases fitting TRBD2. The CDR3 totals 14 residues. The germline CDR1 and CDR2 sequences are SGHTA and FQGNSA. The CDR3 here is CARSLDSGGYEQYF. The CDR3 nucleotides read TGTGCCCGCAGCTTAGATAGCGGGGGCTACGAGCAGTACTTC.

With regard to this clonotype: This may come from a read error, since a much larger clone is one base off. The chain couples TRBV9 to TRBJ2-7; D is uncertain. The closer fit of TRBJ2-1 to the DNA end suggests the J call may be wrong. Germline CDR1 is SGDLS and CDR2 is YYNGEE. The CDR3 sequence is 15 residues long. The CDR3 protein is CASSPHGPSSYEQFF. CDR3 nucleotide sequence: TGTGCCAGCAGCCCCCATGGACCGAGCTCCTACGAGCAGTTCTTC.

This clonotype has a count of ten or more. This chain uses TRBV20-1 with TRBJ2-6; D call uncertain. Trimming removed 0 bases from V and 0 bases from J, with 9 bases in between. CDR1 is DFQATT and CDR2 is SNEGSKA in the germline V gene (reference sequence). This CDR3 contains 16 residues. Here the CDR3 DNA reads TGCAGTGCTAGAGATGGGCACCACTCTGGGGCCAACGTCCTGACTTTC. Encoded protein: CSARDGHHSGANVLTF.

This clonotype appeared many times. The CDR3 sequence: CASEPSGDYNEQFF. In DNA, the CDR3 is TGTGCCAGCGAACCTAGCGGTGACTACAATGAGCAGTTCTTC. The V and J genes are TRBV11-2 and TRBJ2-1, with 7 bases fitting TRBD2. V lost 8 bases, J lost 3 bases, and 7 bases stayed unmatched. CDR3 length: 14 residues. Germline assignment: CDR1 SGHAT and CDR2 FQNNGV.

This clonotype was found once. The rearrangement links TRBV27 to TRBJ2-7; D may be TRBD2 (5 bases). Germline CDR1 reads MNHEY; CDR2 reads SMNVEV (reference sequence). The CDR3 is 13 residues long. The CDR3 sequence is CAGSLGSSYEQYF. For the CDR3, the DNA is TGTGCAGGCAGTTTGGGGAGCTCCTACGAGCAGTACTTC.

The rearrangement uses TRBV24-1 and TRBJ2-5; 10 nucleotides align to TRBD1. Germline CDR1 and CDR2: KGHDR and SFDVKD. The ends lost 7 bases at V and 10 bases at J; junction bases unmatched: 14. This CDR3 has 15 amino acids. For the CDR3, the DNA is TGTGCCACCAGCCCCGGGACAGGGGTCCTGGGGGGCCAGTACTTC. This codes for CATSPGTGVLGGQYF.

There are a few counts of this clonotype. V and J are TRBV20-1 and TRBJ2-7; tentatively, D is TRBD2 (5 bases). The length of the CDR3 is 12 residues. Trimming stripped 4 bases from V and 2 bases from J, with 9 bases between. CDR1 is DFQATT and CDR2 is SNEGSKA in the germline V gene (reference sequence). Here the CDR3 DNA reads TGCAGTGCTAACCGGGAAACCTACGAGCAGTACTTC. This sequence encodes CSANRETYEQYF.

Many counts were recorded for this clonotype. V and J are TRBV4-1 and TRBJ2-7; D gene unclear. Trimming took 0 bases from V and 6 from J, leaving 9 bases between them. CDR3 size: 13 residues. CDR1 and CDR2 from the germline V gene are MGHRA and YSYEKL. CDR3 nucleotide sequence: TGCGCCAGCAGCCAAGAGAAGGCAGCCGAGCAGTACTTC. It specifies CASSQEKAAEQYF.